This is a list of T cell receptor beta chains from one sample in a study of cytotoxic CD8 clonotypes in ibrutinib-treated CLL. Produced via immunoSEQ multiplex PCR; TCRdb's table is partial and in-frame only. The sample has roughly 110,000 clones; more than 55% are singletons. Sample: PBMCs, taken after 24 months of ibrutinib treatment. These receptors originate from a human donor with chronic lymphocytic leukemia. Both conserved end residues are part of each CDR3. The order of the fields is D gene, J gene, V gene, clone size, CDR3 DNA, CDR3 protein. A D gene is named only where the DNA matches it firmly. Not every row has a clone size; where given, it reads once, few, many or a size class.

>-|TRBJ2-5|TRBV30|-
TGTGCCTGGAGTGTACCGGAGACCCAGTACTTC
CAWSVPETQYF
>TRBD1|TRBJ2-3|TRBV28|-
TGTGCCAGCAGCCCCACCGGGACAGGGAGCACAGATACGCAGTATTTT
CASSPTGTGSTDTQYF
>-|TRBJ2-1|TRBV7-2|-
TGTGCCAGCAGCTTAGGAATCTCCTACAATGAGCAGTTCTTC
CASSLGISYNEQFF
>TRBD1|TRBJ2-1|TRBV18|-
TGTGCCAGCTCACCGTGGGGACAGCAATCCACCCGATACAATGAGCAGTTCTTC
CASSPWGQQSTRYNEQFF
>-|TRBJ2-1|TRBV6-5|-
TGTGCCAGCAGTTTCGACAGCTACAATGAGCAGTTCTTC
CASSFDSYNEQFF
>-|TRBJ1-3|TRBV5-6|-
TGTGCCAGCAGCTCGGACACTTTAGGGGGAAACACCATATATTTT
CASSSDTLGGNTIYF
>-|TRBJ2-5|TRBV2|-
TGTGCCAGCATCAATATGGGGGGCCCCGAGACCCAGTACTTC
CASINMGGPETQYF
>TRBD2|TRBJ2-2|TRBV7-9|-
TGTGCCAGCAGCTCCCCGGGACTAGCGGGGGGCCACACCGGGGAGCTGTTTTTT
CASSSPGLAGGHTGELFF
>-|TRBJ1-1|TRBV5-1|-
TGCGCCAGCAGCTCCGGCAGGGATATGAACACTGAAGCTTTCTTT
CASSSGRDMNTEAFF
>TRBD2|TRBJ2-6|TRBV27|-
TGTGCCGCAGGCGGGAGCCGGGGCAGCAACTCTGGGGCCAACGTCCTGACTTTC
CAAGGSRGSNSGANVLTF
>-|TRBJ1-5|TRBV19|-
TGTGCCAGTAGTATAGGGGGGGACGGTAGCAATCAGCCCCAGCATTTT
CASSIGGDGSNQPQHF
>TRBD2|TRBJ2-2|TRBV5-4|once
TGTGCCAGCAGCTTGACTAGCGTGTACACCGGGGAGCTGTTTTTT
CASSLTSVYTGELFF
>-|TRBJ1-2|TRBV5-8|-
TGTGCCAGCAGCGGTAAAACAGGGTTCTATGGCTACACCTTC
CASSGKTGFYGYTF
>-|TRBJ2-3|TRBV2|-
TGTGCCAGCACCGATACGCAGTATTTT
CASTDTQYF
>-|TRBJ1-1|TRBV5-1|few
TGCGCCAGCACCGAAGCTTTCTTT
CASTEAFF
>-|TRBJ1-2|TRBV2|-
TGTGCCAGCAGTTATGACAGTAGCTATGGCTACACCTTC
CASSYDSSYGYTF
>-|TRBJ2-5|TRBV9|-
TGTGCCAGCAGTTTGGGCCCCGGGACCCAGTACTTC
CASSLGPGTQYF
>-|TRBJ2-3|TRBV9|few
TGTGCCAGCAGCGATTTTGCAGATACGCAGTATTTT
CASSDFADTQYF
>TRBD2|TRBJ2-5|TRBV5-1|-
TGCGCCAGCAGCTTAGCGGGGTCGGAGACCCAGTACTTC
CASSLAGSETQYF
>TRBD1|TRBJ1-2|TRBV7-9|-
TGTGCCAGCAGCTCGCCTCGACAGGGGGCAGGTGGCTACACCTTC
CASSSPRQGAGGYTF
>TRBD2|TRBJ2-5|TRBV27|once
TGTGCCAGCAGCCTTGGACTAGCGGGGGGCCCGGGCAGCCAAGAGACCCAGTACTTC
CASSLGLAGGPGSQETQYF
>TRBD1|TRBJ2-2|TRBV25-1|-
TGTGCCAGCAGTGAAGTCAGGGGGCAAACCGGGGAGCTGTTTTTT
CASSEVRGQTGELFF
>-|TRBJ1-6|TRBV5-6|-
TGTGCCAGCAGCTTGGGGGAGTATTCACCCCTCCACTTT
CASSLGEYSPLHF
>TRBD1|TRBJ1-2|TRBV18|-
TGTGCCAGCTCACTTGGACAGGGGAACTATGGCTACACCTTC
CASSLGQGNYGYTF
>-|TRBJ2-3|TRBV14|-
TGTGCCAGCAGCCAAGAATCCAGGGGCACGCAGTATTTT
CASSQESRGTQYF
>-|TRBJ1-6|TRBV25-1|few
TGTGCCAGCAGTGAATGGGGCGGAGGGGATTCACCCCTCCACTTT
CASSEWGGGDSPLHF
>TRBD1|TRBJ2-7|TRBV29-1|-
TGCAGCGTTGAAGAACTCGGCAGGGGGCAAGTCGAGCAGTACTTC
CSVEELGRGQVEQYF
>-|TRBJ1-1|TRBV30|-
TGTGCCTGGAGGAACTGGGGGGCGAACACTGAAGCTTTCTTT
CAWRNWGANTEAFF
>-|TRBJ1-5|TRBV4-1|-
TGCGCCAGCAGCCAAGATATTTATCAGCCCCAGCATTTT
CASSQDIYQPQHF
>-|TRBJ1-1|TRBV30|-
TGTGCCTGGAGTGTAACCGAGAACACTGAAGCTTTCTTT
CAWSVTENTEAFF
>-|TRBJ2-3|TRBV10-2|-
TGCGCCAGCAGCCTTGGGGGTAGTGCAGATACGCAGTATTTT
CASSLGGSADTQYF
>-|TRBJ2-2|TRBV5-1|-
TGCGCCAGCAGCTTGGCGGCCACCGGGGAGCTGTTTTTT
CASSLAATGELFF
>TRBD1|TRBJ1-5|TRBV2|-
TGTGCCAGCAATGGACAGGCCCGAAATCAGCCCCAGCATTTT
CASNGQARNQPQHF
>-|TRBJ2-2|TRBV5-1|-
TGCGCCAGCAGCTTGATGGACAGCAACACCGGGGAGCTGTTTTTT
CASSLMDSNTGELFF
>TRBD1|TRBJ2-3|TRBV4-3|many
TGCGCCAGCAGCCCGACAGGGCCCACAGATACGCAGTATTTT
CASSPTGPTDTQYF
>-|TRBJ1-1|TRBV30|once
TGTGCCTGGACGAGAACTGGGCGGACGAACAGCGGAGCTTTCTTT
CAWTRTGRTNSGAFF
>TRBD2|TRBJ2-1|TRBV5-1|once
TGCGCCAGCACCCTTCGGGACTTAGCGGGGGAGTACAATGAGCAGTTCTTC
CASTLRDLAGEYNEQFF
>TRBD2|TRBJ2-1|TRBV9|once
TGTGCCAGCAGCGCCCAACTCCGGGGGGGCCTTAATGAGCAGTTCTTC
CASSAQLRGGLNEQFF
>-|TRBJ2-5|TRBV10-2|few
TGCGCCAGCAGTGTAGGCAGATGGGAGACCCAGTACTTC
CASSVGRWETQYF
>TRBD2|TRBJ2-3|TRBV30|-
TGTGCCTGGAGACTAGCGGGGGCCTCAGATACGCAGTATTTT
CAWRLAGASDTQYF
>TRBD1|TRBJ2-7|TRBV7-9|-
TGTGCCAGCAGCTCATGGACAGGGGGCGGTTTCCGGGAGCAGTACTTC
CASSSWTGGGFREQYF
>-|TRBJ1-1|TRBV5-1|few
TGCGCCAGCAGCTTGGGTGGGGACGGCTTCACTGAAGCTTTCTTT
CASSLGGDGFTEAFF
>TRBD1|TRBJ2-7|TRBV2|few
TGTGCCAGCAGGACAGGGGAAGGCGAGCAGTACTTC
CASRTGEGEQYF
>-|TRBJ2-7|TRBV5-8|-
TGTGCCAGCATCGTCGGGTCGTTCGGAGTGTCCTACGAGCAGTACTTC
CASIVGSFGVSYEQYF
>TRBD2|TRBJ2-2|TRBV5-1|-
TGCGCCAGCAGCTTGAGACTAGCGGGGGACGGGGAGCTGTTTTTT
CASSLRLAGDGELFF
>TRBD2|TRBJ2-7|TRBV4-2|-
TGTGCCAGCAGCCAAGAACCAGCGGGGGGCCCCTACGAGCAGTACTTC
CASSQEPAGGPYEQYF
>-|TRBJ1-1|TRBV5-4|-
TGTGCCAGCAGCTCAGGACAGACCATGAACACTGAAGCTTTCTTT
CASSSGQTMNTEAFF
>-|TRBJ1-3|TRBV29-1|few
TGCAGCGGTACCCAGGGTGGGGACACCATATATTTT
CSGTQGGDTIYF
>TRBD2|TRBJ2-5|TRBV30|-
TGTGCCTGGACTAGCGGGGGGTACCAAGAGACCCAGTACTTC
CAWTSGGYQETQYF
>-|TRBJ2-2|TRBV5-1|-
TGCGCCAGCAGCTTGGGTGAAAACACCGGGGAGCTGTTTTTT
CASSLGENTGELFF
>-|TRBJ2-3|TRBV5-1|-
TGCGCCAGCAGCTTGGAGGTGCGGGCGAGGGCAGATACGCAGTATTTT
CASSLEVRARADTQYF
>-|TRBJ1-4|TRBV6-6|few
TGTGCCAGCAGTCTGGGTAAAAGGACGTTTTTT
CASSLGKRTFF
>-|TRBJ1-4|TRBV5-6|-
TGTGCCAGCAGTCCCACAGGGAAAGAGGGTGAAAAACTGTTTTTT
CASSPTGKEGEKLFF
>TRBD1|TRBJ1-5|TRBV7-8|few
TGTGCCAGCAGCTCCAGTGCCGGGACAGGGTATCAGCCCCAGCATTTT
CASSSSAGTGYQPQHF
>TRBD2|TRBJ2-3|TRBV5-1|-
TGCGCCAGCAGCGGGGGACTAGCGGGGCTCGCAGATACGCAGTATTTT
CASSGGLAGLADTQYF
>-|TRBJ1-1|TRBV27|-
TGTGCCAGCAGTTTATCGGGAGGGGTTCACACTGAAGCTTTCTTT
CASSLSGGVHTEAFF
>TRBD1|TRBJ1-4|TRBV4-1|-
TGCGCCAGCAGCCAACCGGGACAGGGAAATGAAAAACTGTTTTTT
CASSQPGQGNEKLFF
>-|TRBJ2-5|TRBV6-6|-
TGTGCCACCAGGTCGGGGTCCCAAGAGACCCAGTACTTC
CATRSGSQETQYF
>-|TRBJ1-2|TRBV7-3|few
TGTGCCAGCAGCCAGTGGACAGAGGATAACTATGGCTACACCTTC
CASSQWTEDNYGYTF